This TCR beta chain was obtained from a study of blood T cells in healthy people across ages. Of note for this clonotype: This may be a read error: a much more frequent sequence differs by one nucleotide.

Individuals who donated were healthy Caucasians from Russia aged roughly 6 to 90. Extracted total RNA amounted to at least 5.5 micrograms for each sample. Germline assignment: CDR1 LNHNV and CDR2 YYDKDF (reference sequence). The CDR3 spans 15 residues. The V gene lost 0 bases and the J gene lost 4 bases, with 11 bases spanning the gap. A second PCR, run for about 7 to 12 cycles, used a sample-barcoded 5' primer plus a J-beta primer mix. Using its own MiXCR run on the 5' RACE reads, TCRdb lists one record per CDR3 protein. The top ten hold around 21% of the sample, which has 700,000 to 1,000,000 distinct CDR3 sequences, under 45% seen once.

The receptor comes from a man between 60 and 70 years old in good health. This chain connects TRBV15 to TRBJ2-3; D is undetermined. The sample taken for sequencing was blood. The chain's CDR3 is CATSRDGGSADTQYF. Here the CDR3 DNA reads TGTGCCACCAGCAGAGATGGCGGAAGCGCAGATACGCAGTATTTT.